A selection of T cell receptor beta chains follows, all from one sample in a study of T-cell reconstitution after alpha-beta-depleted transplantation in children. TCRdb re-derived calls from the PCR reads in MiXCR, one entry per CDR3 protein. The sample includes under 450,000 distinct CDR3 sequences, 13% of them seen just once. Material: PBMCs, obtained from the stem cell graft. These receptors all come from a human donor who donated a stem cell graft to a child with Fanconi anemia. Each CDR3 is given with its conserved first and last residue. The D gene is left open where the match is weak. Clone size is given for some rows only: seen once, a few or many times, or a class if the clone is expanded.

v_call: TRBV15; clone_size: .; j_call: TRBJ1-2; d_call: TRBD1; cdr3_aa: CATREAGGYGYTF; cdr3_nt: TGTGCCACCCGGGAGGCAGGGGGATATGGCTACACCTTC
v_call: TRBV27; clone_size: many; j_call: TRBJ2-1; d_call: TRBD2; cdr3_aa: CASSFGEGSYNEQFF; cdr3_nt: TGTGCCAGCAGTTTCGGGGAGGGATCCTACAATGAGCAGTTCTTC
v_call: TRBV9; clone_size: many; j_call: TRBJ2-2; d_call: .; cdr3_aa: CASSAAVPRGTGELFF; cdr3_nt: TGTGCCAGCAGCGCCGCCGTCCCCAGGGGCACCGGGGAGCTGTTTTTT
v_call: TRBV12-3/TRBV12-4; clone_size: few; j_call: TRBJ1-4; d_call: TRBD1; cdr3_aa: CASSRMTGGHEKLFF; cdr3_nt: TGTGCCAGCAGTAGGATGACAGGGGGACATGAAAAACTGTTTTTT
v_call: TRBV11-1; clone_size: few; j_call: TRBJ2-7; d_call: TRBD1; cdr3_aa: CASSRTDREIPGVYEQYF; cdr3_nt: TGTGCCAGCAGCCGAACGGACAGGGAGATCCCGGGTGTGTACGAGCAGTACTTC
v_call: TRBV3-1; clone_size: .; j_call: TRBJ1-1; d_call: TRBD1; cdr3_aa: CASSQRGGGTEAFF; cdr3_nt: TGTGCCAGCAGCCAACGAGGGGGCGGCACTGAAGCTTTCTTT
v_call: TRBV9; clone_size: .; j_call: TRBJ2-2; d_call: .; cdr3_aa: CASSLQTGRKAGELFF; cdr3_nt: TGTGCCAGCAGCTTGCAGACAGGGAGGAAAGCCGGGGAGCTGTTTTTT
v_call: TRBV5-5; clone_size: few; j_call: TRBJ2-2; d_call: TRBD1; cdr3_aa: CASSYWTGEFTGELFF; cdr3_nt: TGTGCCAGCAGCTACTGGACAGGGGAGTTCACCGGGGAGCTGTTTTTT
v_call: TRBV7-2; clone_size: few; j_call: TRBJ1-1; d_call: .; cdr3_aa: CASSLVIGGAFF; cdr3_nt: TGTGCCAGCAGCTTAGTAATCGGGGGAGCTTTCTTT
v_call: TRBV5-1; clone_size: many; j_call: TRBJ2-1; d_call: TRBD2; cdr3_aa: CASSFRLAGYNEQFF; cdr3_nt: TGCGCCAGCAGCTTCCGACTAGCGGGCTACAATGAGCAGTTCTTC